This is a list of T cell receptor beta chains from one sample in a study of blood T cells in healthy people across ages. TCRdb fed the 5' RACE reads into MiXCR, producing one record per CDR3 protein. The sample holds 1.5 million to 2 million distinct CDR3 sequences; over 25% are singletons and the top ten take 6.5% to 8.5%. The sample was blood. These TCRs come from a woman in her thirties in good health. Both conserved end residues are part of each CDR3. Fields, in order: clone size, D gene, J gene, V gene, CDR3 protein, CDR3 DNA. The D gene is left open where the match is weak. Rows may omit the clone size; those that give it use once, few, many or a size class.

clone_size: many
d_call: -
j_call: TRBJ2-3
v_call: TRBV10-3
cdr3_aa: CAISPGRDTDTQYF
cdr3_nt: TGTGCCATCAGTCCAGGGAGAGACACAGATACGCAGTATTTT

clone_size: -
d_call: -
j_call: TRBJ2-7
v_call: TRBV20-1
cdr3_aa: CSAQRPGQGARGAYEQYF
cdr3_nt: TGCAGTGCCCAGAGACCGGGCCAGGGGGCGCGGGGGGCTTACGAGCAGTACTTC

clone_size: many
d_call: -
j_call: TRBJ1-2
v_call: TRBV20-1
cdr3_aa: CSAPDRNYGYTF
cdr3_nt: TGCAGTGCCCCTGACCGGAACTATGGCTACACCTTC

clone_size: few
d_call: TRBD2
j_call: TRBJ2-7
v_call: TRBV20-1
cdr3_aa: CSGTSGGGAYEQYF
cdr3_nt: TGCAGTGGGACTAGCGGGGGGGGTGCCTACGAGCAGTACTTC

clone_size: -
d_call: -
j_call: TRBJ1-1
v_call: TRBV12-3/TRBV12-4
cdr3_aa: CASNGGSNTEAFF
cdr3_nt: TGTGCCAGCAATGGGGGATCGAACACTGAAGCTTTCTTT

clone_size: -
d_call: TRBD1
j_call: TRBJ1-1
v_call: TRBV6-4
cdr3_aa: CASSATGDTEAFF
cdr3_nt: TGTGCCAGCAGTGCCACAGGGGACACTGAAGCTTTCTTT

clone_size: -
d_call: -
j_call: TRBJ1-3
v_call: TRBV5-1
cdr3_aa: CASSGTGGNNGNTIYF
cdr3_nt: TGCGCCAGCAGCGGCACGGGGGGAAATAACGGAAACACCATATATTTT

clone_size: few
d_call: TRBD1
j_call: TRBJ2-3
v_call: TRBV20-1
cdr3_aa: CSAVTGGTYTQYF
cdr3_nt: TGCAGTGCGGTGACAGGGGGGACATATACGCAGTATTTT

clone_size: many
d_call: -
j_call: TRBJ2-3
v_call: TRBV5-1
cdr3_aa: CASSLNADTQYF
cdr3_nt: TGCGCCAGCAGCTTGAATGCAGATACGCAGTATTTT

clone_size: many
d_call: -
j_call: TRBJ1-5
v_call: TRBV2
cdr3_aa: CASSEGRRQPQHF
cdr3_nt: TGTGCCAGCAGCGAGGGACGAAGGCAGCCCCAGCATTTT

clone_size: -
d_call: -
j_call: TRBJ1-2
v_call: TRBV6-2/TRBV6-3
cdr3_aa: CASSNPGRGTYGYTF
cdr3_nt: TGTGCCAGCAGTAACCCGGGACGAGGGACCTATGGCTACACCTTC

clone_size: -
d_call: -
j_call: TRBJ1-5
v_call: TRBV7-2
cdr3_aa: CASSLEGVPQHF
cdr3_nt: TGTGCCAGCAGCTTAGAAGGGGTGCCCCAGCATTTT

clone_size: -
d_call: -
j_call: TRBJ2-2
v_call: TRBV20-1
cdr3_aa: CSAGHSNTGELFF
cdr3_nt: TGCAGCGCGGGACACTCGAACACCGGGGAGCTGTTTTTT

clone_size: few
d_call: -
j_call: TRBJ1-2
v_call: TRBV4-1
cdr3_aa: CASSQDRSGGAYGYTF
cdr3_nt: TGCGCCAGCAGCCAAGATCGTTCAGGAGGAGCCTATGGCTACACCTTC

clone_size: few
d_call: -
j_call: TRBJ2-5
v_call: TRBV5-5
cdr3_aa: CASSFSPREETQYF
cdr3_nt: TGTGCCAGCAGCTTCTCACCACGGGAGGAGACCCAGTACTTC

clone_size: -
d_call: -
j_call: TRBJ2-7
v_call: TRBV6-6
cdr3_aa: CASSPGSMTYEQYF
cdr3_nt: TGTGCCAGCAGTCCAGGCAGCATGACCTACGAGCAGTACTTC

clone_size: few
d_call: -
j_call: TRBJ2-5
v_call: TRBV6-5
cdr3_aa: CASSGTGHSTETQYF
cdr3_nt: TGTGCCAGCAGTGGGACGGGACATTCGACAGAGACCCAGTACTTC

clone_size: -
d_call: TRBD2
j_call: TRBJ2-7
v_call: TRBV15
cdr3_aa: CATSRVTTSGSYEQYF
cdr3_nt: TGTGCCACCAGCAGAGTCACGACTAGCGGTTCCTACGAGCAGTACTTC

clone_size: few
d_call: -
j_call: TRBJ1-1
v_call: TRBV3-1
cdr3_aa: CASSRREVTEAFF
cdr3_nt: TGTGCCAGCAGCCGTAGGGAGGTCACTGAAGCTTTCTTT

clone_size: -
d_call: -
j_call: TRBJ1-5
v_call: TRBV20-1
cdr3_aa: CSVRKGSSGNQPQHF
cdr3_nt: TGCAGTGTTAGAAAGGGTTCTAGCGGCAATCAGCCCCAGCATTTT

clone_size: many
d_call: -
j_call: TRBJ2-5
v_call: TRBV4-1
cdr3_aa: CASSHEIDEETQYF
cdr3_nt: TGCGCCAGCAGCCATGAGATAGATGAAGAGACCCAGTACTTC

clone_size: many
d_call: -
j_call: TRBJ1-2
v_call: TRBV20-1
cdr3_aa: CSAREWGYGYTF
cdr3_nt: TGCAGTGCTAGAGAATGGGGCTATGGCTACACCTTC

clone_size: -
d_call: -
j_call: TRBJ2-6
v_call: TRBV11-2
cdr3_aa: CASSLDRVISGANVLTF
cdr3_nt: TGTGCCAGCAGCTTAGACCGGGTAATCTCTGGGGCCAACGTCCTGACTTTC

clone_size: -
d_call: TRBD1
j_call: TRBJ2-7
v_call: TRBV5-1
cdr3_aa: CASSSTSRDRVEQYF
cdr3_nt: TGCGCCAGCAGCTCGACGTCCCGGGACAGGGTCGAGCAGTACTTC

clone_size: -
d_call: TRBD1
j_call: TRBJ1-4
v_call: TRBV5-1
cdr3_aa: CASSLADRGGATNEKLFF
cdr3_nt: TGCGCCAGCAGCTTGGCGGACAGGGGAGGAGCAACTAATGAAAAACTGTTTTTT

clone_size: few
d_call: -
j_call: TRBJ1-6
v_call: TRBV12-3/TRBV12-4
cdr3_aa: CASSQGSDSPLHF
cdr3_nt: TGTGCCAGCAGTCAAGGGTCAGATTCACCCCTCCACTTT

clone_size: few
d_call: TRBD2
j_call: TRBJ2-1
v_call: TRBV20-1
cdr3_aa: CSAFSGRGYNEQFF
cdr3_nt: TGCAGTGCTTTTAGCGGGAGGGGCTACAATGAGCAGTTCTTC

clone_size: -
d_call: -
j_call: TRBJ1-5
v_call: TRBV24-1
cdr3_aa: CATRDLASLGPQHF
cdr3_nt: TGTGCCACCAGGGATTTGGCGAGTTTGGGGCCCCAGCATTTT

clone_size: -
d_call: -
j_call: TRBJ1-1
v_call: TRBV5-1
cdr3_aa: CASELGGLNTEAFF
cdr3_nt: TGCGCCAGCGAGTTGGGCGGATTGAACACTGAAGCTTTCTTT

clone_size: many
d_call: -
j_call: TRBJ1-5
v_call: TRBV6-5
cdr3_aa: CASSPAGGGQPQHF
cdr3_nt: TGTGCCAGCAGTCCGGCGGGGGGGGGGCAGCCCCAGCATTTT

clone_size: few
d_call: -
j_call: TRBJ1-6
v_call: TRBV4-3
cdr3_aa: CASSQATQGPLHF
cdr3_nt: TGCGCCAGCAGCCAAGCAACCCAGGGACCCCTCCACTTT

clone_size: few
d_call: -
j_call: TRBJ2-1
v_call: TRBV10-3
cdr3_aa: CAISESVHPNEQFF
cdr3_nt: TGTGCCATCAGTGAGTCGGTCCATCCCAATGAGCAGTTCTTC

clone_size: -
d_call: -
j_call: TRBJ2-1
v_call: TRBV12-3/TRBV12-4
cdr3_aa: CASSPGPSGNEQFF
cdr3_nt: TGTGCCAGCAGCCCGGGGCCTAGTGGGAATGAGCAGTTCTTC

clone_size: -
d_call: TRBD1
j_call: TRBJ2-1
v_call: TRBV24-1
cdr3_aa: CATSGKGQSYNEQFF
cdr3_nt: TGTGCCACCAGTGGTAAGGGACAGTCCTACAATGAGCAGTTCTTC

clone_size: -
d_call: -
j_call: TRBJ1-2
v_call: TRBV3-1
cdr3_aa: CASSQEPAINYGYTF
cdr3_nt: TGTGCCAGCAGCCAAGAGCCGGCTATTAACTATGGCTACACCTTC

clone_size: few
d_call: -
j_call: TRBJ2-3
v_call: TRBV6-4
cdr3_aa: CASSDISSVADTQYF
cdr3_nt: TGTGCCAGCAGCGACATTAGCTCCGTGGCAGATACGCAGTATTTT

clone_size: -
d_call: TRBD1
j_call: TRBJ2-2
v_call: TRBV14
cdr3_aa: CASSQDSVSDRITGELFF
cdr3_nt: TGTGCCAGCAGCCAAGATAGTGTATCGGACAGGATAACCGGGGAGCTGTTTTTT

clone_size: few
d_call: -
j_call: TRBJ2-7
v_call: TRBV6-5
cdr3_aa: CASSYSYGGYEQYF
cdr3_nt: TGTGCCAGCAGTTACTCCTACGGGGGCTACGAGCAGTACTTC

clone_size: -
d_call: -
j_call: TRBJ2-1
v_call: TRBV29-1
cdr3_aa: CSVDEGGSYNEQFF
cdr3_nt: TGCAGCGTTGACGAGGGCGGCTCCTACAATGAGCAGTTCTTC

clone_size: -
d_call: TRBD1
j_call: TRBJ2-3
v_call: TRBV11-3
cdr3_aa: CASSLGHRGSADTQYF
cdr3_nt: TGTGCCAGCAGCTTAGGGCACAGGGGGTCAGCAGATACGCAGTATTTT

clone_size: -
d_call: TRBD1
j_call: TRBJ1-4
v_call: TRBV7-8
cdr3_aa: CASSFNRGRSEKLFF
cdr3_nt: TGTGCCAGCAGTTTTAACAGGGGCAGGAGCGAAAAACTGTTTTTT

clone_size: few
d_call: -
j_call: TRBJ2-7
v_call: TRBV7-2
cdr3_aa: CASSPGGSVEQYF
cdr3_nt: TGTGCCAGCAGCCCCGGGGGTTCCGTCGAGCAGTACTTC

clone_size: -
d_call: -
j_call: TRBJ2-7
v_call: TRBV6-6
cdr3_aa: CASSTPNYEQYF
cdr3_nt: TGTGCCAGCAGTACGCCAAATTACGAGCAGTACTTC

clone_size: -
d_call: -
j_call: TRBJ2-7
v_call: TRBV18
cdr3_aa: CASSPVGRGEQYF
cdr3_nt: TGTGCCAGCTCACCGGTCGGACGGGGCGAGCAGTACTTC

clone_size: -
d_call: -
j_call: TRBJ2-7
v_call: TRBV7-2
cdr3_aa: CASSLVVHTYEQYF
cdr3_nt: TGTGCCAGCAGCTTAGTCGTTCATACCTACGAGCAGTACTTC

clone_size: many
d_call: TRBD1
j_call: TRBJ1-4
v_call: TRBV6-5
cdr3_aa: CASRDRDEKLFF
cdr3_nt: TGTGCCAGCAGAGACAGGGATGAAAAACTGTTTTTT

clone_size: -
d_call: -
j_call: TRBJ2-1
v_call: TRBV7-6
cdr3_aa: CASSLSVYSNEQFF
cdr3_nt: TGCGCCAGCAGCTTAAGCGTTTACTCCAATGAGCAGTTCTTC

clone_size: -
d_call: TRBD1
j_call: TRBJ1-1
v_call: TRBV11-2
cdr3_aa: CASSLEQGANTEAFF
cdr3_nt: TGTGCCAGCAGCTTAGAACAGGGGGCGAACACTGAAGCTTTCTTT

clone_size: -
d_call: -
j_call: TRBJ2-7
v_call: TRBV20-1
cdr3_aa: CSARDPEGKAQQYF
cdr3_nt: TGCAGTGCTAGAGATCCGGAAGGGAAGGCCCAGCAGTACTTC

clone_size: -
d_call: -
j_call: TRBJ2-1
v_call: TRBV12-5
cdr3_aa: CASGSSSIDEQFF
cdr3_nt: TGTGCTAGTGGTTCAAGCAGCATCGATGAGCAGTTCTTC

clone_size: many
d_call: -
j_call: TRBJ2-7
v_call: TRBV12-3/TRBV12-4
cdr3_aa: CASSLKVSSYEQYF
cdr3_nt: TGTGCCAGCAGCCTAAAAGTCAGCTCCTACGAGCAGTACTTC

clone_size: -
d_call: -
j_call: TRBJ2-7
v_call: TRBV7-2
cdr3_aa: CTSSLVRLEQYF
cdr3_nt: TGTACCAGCAGCTTAGTCCGCCTCGAGCAGTACTTC

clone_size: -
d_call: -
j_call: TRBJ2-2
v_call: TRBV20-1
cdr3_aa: CSARENIIGELFF
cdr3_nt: TGCAGTGCTAGAGAGAACATCATCGGGGAGCTGTTTTTT

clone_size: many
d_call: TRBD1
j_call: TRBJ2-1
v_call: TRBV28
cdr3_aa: CASSSRGLGYNEQFF
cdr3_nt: TGTGCCAGCAGTTCCAGGGGGTTAGGGTACAATGAGCAGTTCTTC

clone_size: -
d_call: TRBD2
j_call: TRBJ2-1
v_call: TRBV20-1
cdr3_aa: CSASAPWEGLNEQFF
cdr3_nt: TGCAGTGCTAGTGCCCCCTGGGAGGGACTAAATGAGCAGTTCTTC

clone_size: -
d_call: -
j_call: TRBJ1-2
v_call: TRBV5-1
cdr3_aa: CASSPSGTLAYDYTF
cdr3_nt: TGCGCCAGCAGCCCGAGCGGTACCCTAGCTTATGACTACACCTTC

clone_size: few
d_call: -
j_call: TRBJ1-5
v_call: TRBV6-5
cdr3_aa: CASKSAGNQPQHF
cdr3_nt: TGTGCCAGCAAATCCGCCGGAAATCAGCCCCAGCATTTT

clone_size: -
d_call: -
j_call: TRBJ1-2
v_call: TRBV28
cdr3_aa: CASRAARLRGYTF
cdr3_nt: TGTGCCAGCAGGGCCGCACGGCTGCGGGGCTACACCTTC

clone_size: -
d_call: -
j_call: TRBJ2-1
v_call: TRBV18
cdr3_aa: CASSPPSKGSDEQFF
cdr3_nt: TGTGCCAGCTCACCACCCTCTAAGGGCTCCGATGAGCAGTTCTTC

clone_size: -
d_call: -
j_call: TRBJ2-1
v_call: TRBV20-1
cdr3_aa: CSAKRLARAYNEQFF
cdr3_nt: TGCAGTGCCAAGAGGTTAGCGAGAGCCTACAATGAGCAGTTCTTC